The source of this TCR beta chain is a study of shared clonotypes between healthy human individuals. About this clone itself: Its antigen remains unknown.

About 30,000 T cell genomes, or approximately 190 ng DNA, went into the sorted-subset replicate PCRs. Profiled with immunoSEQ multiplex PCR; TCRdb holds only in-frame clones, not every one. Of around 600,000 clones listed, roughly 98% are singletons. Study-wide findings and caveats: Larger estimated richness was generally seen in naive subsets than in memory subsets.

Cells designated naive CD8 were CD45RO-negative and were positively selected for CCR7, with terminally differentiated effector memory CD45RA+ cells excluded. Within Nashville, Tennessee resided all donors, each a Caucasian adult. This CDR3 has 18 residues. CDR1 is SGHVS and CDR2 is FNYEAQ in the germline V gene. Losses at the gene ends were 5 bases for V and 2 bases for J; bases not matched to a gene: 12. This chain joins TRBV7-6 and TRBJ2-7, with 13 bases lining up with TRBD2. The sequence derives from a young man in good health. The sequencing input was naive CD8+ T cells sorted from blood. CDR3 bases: TGTGCCAGCAGCGAGACTAGCGGGAGGAGACTCGACCCCTACGAGCAGTACTTC. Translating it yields CASSETSGRRLDPYEQYF.